Following are 28 T cell receptor beta chains from one sample sequenced in a study of T cells after yellow fever vaccination. TCRdb used MiXCR to reprocess the 5' RACE reads, holding one entry per CDR3 protein. The sample shows approximately 450,000 distinct CDR3 sequences, roughly a sixth of them seen only once. The source material was PBMCs, sampled before the yellow fever booster vaccination. These receptors were taken from a man younger than 35 who received the YFV17D yellow fever vaccine.

The V call is TRBV7-9, the J call TRBJ2-3; no clear D. Trimming cost V 3 bases and J 0 bases, with 13 bases left between them. This CDR3 is built from 16 residues. Germline CDR1 is SEHNR and CDR2 is FQNEAQ (reference sequence). Here the CDR3 reads CASSFRTGLSTDTQYF. CDR3 bases: TGTGCCAGCAGCTTTAGAACGGGCCTTAGCACAGATACGCAGTATTTT.

This clonotype was picked up many times. The chain joins TRBV14 to TRBJ2-3, with 10 bases matching TRBD2. Germline values: CDR1 SGHDN, CDR2 FVKESK. This CDR3 is built from 17 residues. V shed 2 bases, J shed 1 base, and the junction held 6 bases outside the gene matches. CDR3 in amino acids: CASSQSTGTSGTDTQYF. The CDR3 nucleotides read TGTGCCAGCAGCCAATCCACCGGGACTAGCGGCACAGATACGCAGTATTTT.

This clonotype was counted between two and nine times. The chain carries TRBV9 and TRBJ2-3, with D hard to call. V was clipped by 1 base and J by 4 bases, with 10 bases between them. There are 14 residues in the CDR3. Germline values: CDR1 SGDLS, CDR2 YYNGEE. The CDR3 DNA reads as TGTGCCAGCAGCGTAAGAGTGCTCGCAGATACGCAGTATTTT. Translation gives CASSVRVLADTQYF.

The chain carries TRBV4-1 and TRBJ2-5; TRBD1 matches 7 bases. This CDR3 region has 14 residues. Germline trimming cut 0 bases from V and 7 bases from J; bases unmatched to any gene: 5. Germline CDR1 is MGHRA and CDR2 is YSYEKL. CDR3 protein: CASSQEGQWGTQYF. Here the CDR3 DNA reads TGCGCCAGCAGCCAAGAGGGACAGTGGGGGACCCAGTACTTC.

This clonotype was recorded a few times. As DNA, the CDR3 is TGCGCCAGCAGCCAAGATATTTTTGGACCCTACACCGTGAAAGGACTGTTTTTT. It yields the protein CASSQDIFGPYTVKGLFF. This sequence joins TRBV4-1 and TRBJ1-4; D unresolved. The CDR3 loop spans 18 amino acids. Trimming took off 0 bases at V and 13 bases at J, with 27 bases between the two ends. Germline loops: CDR1 MGHRA, CDR2 YSYEKL.

This clonotype was counted only a few times. Given a much more abundant clone one base away, this may be a read error. The chain joins TRBV7-2 to TRBJ2-3, with D perhaps TRBD2 (5 bases). The CDR3 length is 15 residues. CDR1 is SGHTA and CDR2 is FQGNSA in the germline V gene. Trimming cost V 1 base and J 1 base, with 9 bases left between them. As DNA, the CDR3 is TGTGCCAGCAGCTTAGGGACTCTCCGCACAGATACGCAGTATTTT. Residues: CASSLGTLRTDTQYF.

This rearrangement joins TRBV5-6 to TRBJ2-7; 7 bases match TRBD2. The CDR3 totals 14 residues. In germline, CDR1 is SGHDT, CDR2 YYEEEE. V was clipped by 4 bases and J by 3 bases; unmatched bases: 7. CDR3 sequence reads: CASSRAGNSYEQYF. In DNA form, the CDR3 reads TGTGCCAGCAGCAGAGCGGGAAACAGCTACGAGCAGTACTTC. Full variable domain (remainder filled in from reference TRBV5-6 and TRBJ2-7): DAGVTQSPTHLIKTRGQQVTLRCSPKSGHDTVSWYQQALGQGPQFIFQYYEEEERQRGNFPDRFSGHQFPNYSSELNVNALLLGDSALYLCASSRAGNSYEQYFGPGTRLTVT.

V is TRBV24-1 and J is TRBJ2-3; TRBD1 aligns across 9 bases. CDR1 KGHDR and CDR2 SFDVKD come from the germline V gene. Germline trimming cut 7 bases from V and 6 bases from J; bases unmatched to any gene: 4. This CDR3 comprises 13 residues. CDR3 sequence reads: CATRGDRADTQYF. CDR3 sequence (DNA): TGTGCCACCAGGGGGGACAGGGCGGATACGCAGTATTTT.

The genes are TRBV7-9 and TRBJ2-1; 8 bases are shared with TRBD2. The CDR3 length is 13 residues. Germline V CDR1 and CDR2: SEHNR, FQNEAQ (reference sequence). The ends lost 5 bases at V and 16 bases at J; junction bases unmatched: 13. CDR3 DNA sequence: TGTGCCAGCAGCCGAAACCCCGGGACTAGGGGATTCTTC. Its translation: CASSRNPGTRGFF.

This clonotype was observed a handful of times. The gene calls are TRBV29-1 and TRBJ1-4; possibly TRBD1 for D (6 bases). V was shortened by 4 bases and J by 4 bases, with 10 bases between the two germline ends. There are 13 residues in the CDR3. From germline, CDR1 is SQVTM and CDR2 ANQGSEA. The CDR3 DNA is TGCAGCGTTGGAACAGGGTTTAATGAAAAACTGTTTTTT. The encoded protein is CSVGTGFNEKLFF. Complete variable domain (other parts from reference TRBV29-1 and TRBJ1-4): SAVISQKPSRDICQRGTSLTIQCQVDSQVTMMFWYRQQPGQSLTLIATANQGSEATYESGFVIDKFPISRPNLTFSTLTVSNMSPEDSSIYLCSVGTGFNEKLFFGSGTQLSVL.

This clonotype has just a few counts. The chain recombines TRBV4-1 with TRBJ2-5; D not certain. This CDR3 is built from 15 residues. Germline V lookup: CDR1 MGHRA, CDR2 YSYEKL. V was trimmed by 0 bases and J by 5 bases, leaving 13 bases between them. The CDR3 DNA reads TGCGCCAGCAGCCAAGAAACACTGATAGGGGAGACCCAGTACTTC. Protein sequence: CASSQETLIGETQYF.

This clonotype was seen only a few times. CDR3 sequence: CSVGPHMGTEAFF. As DNA, the CDR3 is TGCAGCGTGGGGCCCCACATGGGCACTGAAGCTTTCTTT. V usage is TRBV29-1 and J usage is TRBJ1-1; tentatively, D is TRBD1 (5 bases). V was shortened by 6 bases and J by 4 bases, with 15 bases between the two germline ends. Germline V gene lookup returns CDR1 SQVTM and CDR2 ANQGSEA. The CDR3 loop spans 13 amino acids.

The chain links TRBV9 to TRBJ2-3, with 9 bases identical to TRBD2. Germline CDR1 is SGDLS and CDR2 is YYNGEE. The CDR3 totals 16 residues. Losses at the gene ends were 3 bases for V and 5 bases for J; bases not matched to a gene: 10. The CDR3 here is CASSAGGASGIDTQYF. The DNA for the CDR3 is TGTGCCAGCAGCGCCGGGGGGGCTAGCGGGATAGATACGCAGTATTTT. Together with reference TRBV9 and TRBJ2-3, the CDR3 gives the full variable domain: DSGVTQTPKHLITATGQRVTLRCSPRSGDLSVYWYQQSLDQGLQFLIQYYNGEERAKGNILERFSAQQFPDLHSELNLSSLELGDSALYFCASSAGGASGIDTQYFGPGTRLTVL.

This clonotype was detected many times. This chain uses TRBV5-1 with TRBJ1-6, with D uncertain. The CDR3 consists of 14 residues. Germline values: CDR1 SGHRS, CDR2 YFSETQ. Trimming took off 5 bases at V and 5 bases at J, with 11 bases between the two ends. The CDR3 region is CASRDGSDNSPLHF. CDR3 coding DNA: TGCGCCAGCAGAGACGGATCGGATAATTCACCCCTCCACTTT.

There are many counts of this clonotype. The chain links TRBV6-5 to TRBJ2-3, with TRBD1 matching over 9 bases. Germline V lookup: CDR1 MNHEY, CDR2 SVGAGI. The ends lost 0 bases at V and 6 bases at J; junction bases unmatched: 4. The CDR3 extends over 15 amino acids. The CDR3 loop is CASSYSGTGSDTQYF. As DNA, the CDR3 is TGTGCCAGCAGTTACTCGGGGACAGGGAGTGATACGCAGTATTTT.

This clonotype came up a few times. The rearrangement joins TRBV2 to TRBJ2-7; unclear D gene. The germline V gene encodes CDR1 SNHLY and CDR2 FYNNEI. Trimming pared 4 bases from V and 4 bases from J, leaving 11 bases between. The CDR3 is 13 amino acids. CDR3 in DNA: TGTGCCAGCAGTGTAGGGCAGGAGTACGAGCAGTACTTC. Translation gives CASSVGQEYEQYF.

The chain joins TRBV20-1 to TRBJ1-5; 7 nucleotides agree with TRBD1. The CDR3 contains 13 residues. J lost 4 bases, V lost 3 bases, and 3 bases had no gene match. CDR1 is DFQATT, CDR2 SNEGSKA, per germline (reference sequence). CDR3 sequence: CSARKGANQPQHF. The CDR3 region has the DNA TGCAGTGCTAGGAAGGGGGCGAATCAGCCCCAGCATTTT.

The chain links TRBV2 to TRBJ2-5; D is unresolved. Per the germline V gene, CDR1 is SNHLY and CDR2 is FYNNEI. Trimming took 7 bases from V and 1 from J, leaving 16 bases between them. This CDR3 spans 15 amino acids. The CDR3 nucleotides are TGTGCCAGCAATAATAGGACGGTGATCCAAGAGACCCAGTACTTC. As protein: CASNNRTVIQETQYF.

This clonotype was seen only a few times. The chain is built from TRBV4-3 and TRBJ1-2; TRBD1 is a possible D gene (5 bases). Germline assignment: CDR1 LGHNA and CDR2 YSLEER. This CDR3 comprises 14 residues. V lost 3 bases and J 4 bases, leaving 12 bases between the germline ends. This CDR3 is CASSQDDSTYGYTF. In DNA form, the CDR3 reads TGCGCCAGCAGCCAGGACGACAGCACCTATGGCTACACCTTC.

The chain employs TRBV12-3 or TRBV12-4 and TRBJ2-5; 8 bases agree with TRBD1. This CDR3 has 14 amino acids. The junction had 6 bases not matched to a gene; V was cut back by 4 bases and J by 5 bases. In DNA, the CDR3 is TGTGCCAGCAGTTCGCAGGGGGCGCGGGAGACCCAGTACTTC. Protein product: CASSSQGARETQYF.

This clonotype was detected a few times. The chain recombines TRBV12-3 or TRBV12-4 with TRBJ1-1, with no clear D. V was shortened by 3 bases and J by 4 bases, with 12 bases between the two germline ends. The CDR3 runs to 14 residues. The CDR3 DNA reads as TGTGCCAGCAGTTTGATGGGAGGGAGCACTGAAGCTTTCTTT. Residues: CASSLMGGSTEAFF.

The J gene is TRBJ2-3, the V gene TRBV12-3 or TRBV12-4; D call uncertain. V was shortened by 7 bases and J by 4 bases, with 12 bases between the two germline ends. The CDR3 consists of 13 residues. DNA for the CDR3: TGTGCCAGCACTGTCGGCCGGGCAGATACGCAGTATTTT. As protein: CASTVGRADTQYF.

This clonotype was seen a few times. The chain employs TRBV5-4 and TRBJ2-5; possible D gene TRBD2, 6 bases. Per the germline V gene, CDR1 is SGHNT and CDR2 is YYREEE (reference sequence). The CDR3 sequence is 14 residues long. Trimming pared 0 bases from V and 4 bases from J, leaving 10 bases between. In DNA, the CDR3 is TGTGCCAGCAGCTTGGCACTAGCCGGAGAGACCCAGTACTTC. This encodes CASSLALAGETQYF.

Many counts were recorded for this clonotype. The gene calls are TRBV5-1 and TRBJ2-2; D is perhaps TRBD2 (6 bases). Germline values: CDR1 SGHRS, CDR2 YFSETQ. This CDR3 region has 15 residues. Trimming cost V 6 bases and J 0 bases, with 12 bases left between them. CDR3 bases: TGCGCCAGCACCCTAAGCGGGCCGAACACCGGGGAGCTGTTTTTT. It specifies CASTLSGPNTGELFF. The variable domain in full, with the rest retrieved from reference TRBV5-1 and TRBJ2-2, is KAGVTQTPRYLIKTRGQQVTLSCSPISGHRSVSWYQQTPGQGLQFLFEYFSETQRNKGNFPGRFSGRQFSNSRSEMNVSTLELGDSALYLCASTLSGPNTGELFFGEGSRLTVL.

The chain is built from TRBV18 and TRBJ2-7; 9 bases map to TRBD1. Looked up from germline, CDR1 is KGHSH and CDR2 is LQKENI. The CDR3 has 15 residues. V trimming: 3 bases; J trimming: 6 bases; junction bases outside the gene matches: 9. CDR3 loop: CASSPWDREWGEQYF. The CDR3, as DNA: TGTGCCAGCTCACCTTGGGACAGGGAATGGGGCGAGCAGTACTTC.

This clonotype occurred a few times. The chain links TRBV7-9 to TRBJ1-1; D remains unclear. Looked up from germline, CDR1 is SEHNR and CDR2 is FQNEAQ (reference sequence). The CDR3 loop spans 14 amino acids. V lost 7 bases and J 1 base, leaving 13 bases between the germline ends. The CDR3 DNA reads TGTGCCAGCATCCGCCTAGCGGGGAACACTGAAGCTTTCTTT. Translation gives CASIRLAGNTEAFF.

The CDR3 spells CASSPRRGTGELFF. The CDR3 DNA is TGTGCCAGCTCACCACGCCGGGGCACCGGGGAGCTGTTTTTT. The chain couples TRBV18 to TRBJ2-2; D possibly corresponds to TRBD2 (5 bases). The CDR3 is made up of 14 amino acids. The V gene's germline CDR1 is KGHSH and CDR2 LQKENI. V was cut by 1 base and J by 4 bases, with 7 bases left in between.

The J gene is TRBJ2-1, the V gene TRBV9, with D unresolved. V was shortened by 0 bases and J by 3 bases, with 16 bases between the two germline ends. CDR3 length equals 17 residues. CDR1 is SGDLS, CDR2 YYNGEE, per germline. The CDR3 loop is CASSVVGGSVGYNEQFF. CDR3 DNA: TGTGCCAGCAGCGTAGTGGGTGGGTCTGTAGGCTACAATGAGCAGTTCTTC.